Listed here are 8 T cell receptor beta chains from one sample, sequenced in a study of cytomegalovirus exposure and HLA in healthy donors. Primers included in the PCR were 60 Vbeta and 13 Jbeta primers. Clones were read by immunoSEQ multiplex PCR, and TCRdb kept only the in-frame ones, dropping some. The sample gives about 160,000 clones, 75% to 80% of which show up once; just over 3% is in the top ten. The sequencing sample was made of PBMCs. Receptors were obtained from a woman between 35 and 50 years old in good health and CMV-seronegative.

V gene TRBV7-9 combines with J gene TRBJ2-4, with a possible D match to TRBD1 (5 bases). CDR3 length: 16 residues. V was trimmed by 2 bases and J by 1 base, leaving 12 bases between them. CDR1 is SEHNR, CDR2 FQNEAQ, per germline (reference sequence). CDR3 sequence (DNA): TGTGCCAGCAGCTTATATGAAGGGGTCGCCAAAAACATTCAGTACTTC. Encoded protein: CASSLYEGVAKNIQYF.

The chain couples TRBV7-9 to TRBJ2-4, with 8 bases that match TRBD2. The CDR3 runs to 18 residues. CDR1 is SEHNR and CDR2 is FQNEAQ in the germline V gene (reference sequence). V shed 5 bases, J shed 0 bases, and the junction held 12 bases outside the gene matches. The CDR3: CASSLGVGGGLAKNIQYF. As DNA, the CDR3 is TGTGCCAGCAGCCTGGGAGTCGGCGGGGGGCTAGCCAAAAACATTCAGTACTTC.

The V and J genes are TRBV18 and TRBJ1-2; 10 bases are shared with TRBD1. Trimming took 1 base from V and 0 from J; bases not matched to a gene: 2. This CDR3 is 16 amino acids long. CDR1 and CDR2 from the germline V gene are KGHSH and LQKENI. CDR3 amino acids: CASSPQGQGANYGYTF. The CDR3 DNA sequence: TGTGCCAGCTCACCACAAGGACAGGGGGCTAACTATGGCTACACCTTC.

The J gene is TRBJ2-3, the V gene TRBV5-1, with 11 bases matching TRBD2. J gave up 5 bases and V 5 bases, and 4 bases lay outside the gene matches. The germline CDR1 and CDR2 sequences are SGHRS and YFSETQ. CDR3 length: 14 residues. In DNA, the CDR3 is TGCGCCAGCAGGGTTACTAGCGGGGGAGATACGCAGTATTTT. This translates into CASRVTSGGDTQYF. Filled out from reference TRBV5-1 and TRBJ2-3, the complete variable domain reads KAGVTQTPRYLIKTRGQQVTLSCSPISGHRSVSWYQQTPGQGLQFLFEYFSETQRNKGNFPGRFSGRQFSNSRSEMNVSTLELGDSALYLCASRVTSGGDTQYFGPGTRLTVL.

This chain uses TRBV19 with TRBJ1-2; no reliable D call. The ends were cut back, 6 bases at V and 1 base at J, with 9 bases in the middle. CDR3 length: 13 amino acids. CDR1 LNHDA and CDR2 SQIVND come from the germline V gene (reference sequence). CDR3 nucleotide sequence: TGTGCCAGTAGACTAAAGAATAACTATGGCTACACCTTC. This sequence encodes CASRLKNNYGYTF.

This chain links TRBV15 with TRBJ2-5; 10 bases line up with TRBD2. The ends lost 0 bases at V and 4 bases at J; junction bases unmatched: 8. The CDR3 is made up of 17 amino acids. CDR1 LNHNV and CDR2 YYDKDF come from the germline V gene (reference sequence). This CDR3 reads CATSREGSGGAGETQYF. In DNA form, the CDR3 reads TGTGCCACCAGCAGAGAGGGGAGCGGGGGGGCCGGAGAGACCCAGTACTTC. Filled out from reference TRBV15 and TRBJ2-5, the complete variable domain reads DAMVIQNPRYQVTQFGKPVTLSCSQTLNHNVMYWYQQKSSQAPKLLFHYYDKDFNNEADTPDNFQSRRPNTSFCFLDIRSPGLGDTAMYLCATSREGSGGAGETQYFGPGTRLLVL.

V usage is TRBV7-8 and J usage is TRBJ2-7, with TRBD2 identical over 8 bases. V lost 0 bases and J lost 2; bases outside the gene matches: 12. Germline CDR1 is SGHVS and CDR2 is FQNEAQ. This CDR3 is 18 amino acids long. In DNA, the CDR3 is TGTGCCAGCAGCTTAGCGCGTAGATCCAGCGGGGGAACCTACGAGCAGTACTTC. This gives the protein CASSLARRSSGGTYEQYF.

V gene TRBV5-1 combines with J gene TRBJ2-7, with D possibly being TRBD1 (8 bases). This CDR3 has 18 amino acids. V lost 4 bases to trimming and J lost 2 bases, with 25 bases between them. Germline V gives CDR1 SGHRS, CDR2 YFSETQ. CDR3: CASSTGGGGQGAAYEQYF. The CDR3, as DNA: TGCGCCAGCAGCACTGGGGGGGGAGGGCAGGGGGCTGCCTACGAGCAGTACTTC.